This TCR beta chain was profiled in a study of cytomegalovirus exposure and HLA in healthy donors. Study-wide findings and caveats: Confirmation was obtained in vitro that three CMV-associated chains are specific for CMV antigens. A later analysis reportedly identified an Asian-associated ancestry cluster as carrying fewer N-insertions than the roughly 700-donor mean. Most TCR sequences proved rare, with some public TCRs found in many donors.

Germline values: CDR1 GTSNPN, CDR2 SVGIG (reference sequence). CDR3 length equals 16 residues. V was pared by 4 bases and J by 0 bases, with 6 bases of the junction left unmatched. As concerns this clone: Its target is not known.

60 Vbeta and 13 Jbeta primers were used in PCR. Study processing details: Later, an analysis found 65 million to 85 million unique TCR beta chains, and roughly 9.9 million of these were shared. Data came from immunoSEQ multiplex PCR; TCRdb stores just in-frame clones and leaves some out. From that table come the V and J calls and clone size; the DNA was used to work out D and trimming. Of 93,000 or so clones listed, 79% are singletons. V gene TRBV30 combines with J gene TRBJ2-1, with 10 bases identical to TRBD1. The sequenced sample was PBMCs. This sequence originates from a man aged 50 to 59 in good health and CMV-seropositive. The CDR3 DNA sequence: TGTGCCTGGACCCGGGACAGGGGATTCTCCTACAATGAGCAGTTCTTC. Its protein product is CAWTRDRGFSYNEQFF.